Sequencing of this TCR beta chain was carried out in a study of shared clonotypes between healthy human individuals. General study findings and limits: The study's rarefaction showed incomplete sorted-subset sequencing despite large depth. Naive CD4 clonotype sharing across several donors was around 5.5%.

Notes on this clone: As yet, its antigen is unknown.

Running of the assay took place at deep level. Measured with immunoSEQ multiplex PCR; TCRdb has only the in-frame clones, and not every one. The sample shows around 2,000,000 clones, roughly 95% of them seen only once. Naive CD8 cells lacked CD45RO, underwent positive selection for CCR7 and left out terminally differentiated effector memory CD45RA+ cells. Material for sequencing was naive CD8+ T cells sorted from blood. The receptor comes from a young man in good health.

CDR3 residues: CAIRGGLTSGQQETQYF. The CDR3 nucleotides read TGTGCCATCAGAGGGGGGTTGACTAGCGGACAGCAAGAGACCCAGTACTTC. The V gene is TRBV10-3, the J gene TRBJ2-5; 9 bases are shared with TRBD2. The germline gives CDR1 ENHRY, CDR2 SYGVKD. The V segment lost 6 bases and the J segment 2 bases; nucleotides outside the gene matches: 13. The CDR3 runs 17 residues.